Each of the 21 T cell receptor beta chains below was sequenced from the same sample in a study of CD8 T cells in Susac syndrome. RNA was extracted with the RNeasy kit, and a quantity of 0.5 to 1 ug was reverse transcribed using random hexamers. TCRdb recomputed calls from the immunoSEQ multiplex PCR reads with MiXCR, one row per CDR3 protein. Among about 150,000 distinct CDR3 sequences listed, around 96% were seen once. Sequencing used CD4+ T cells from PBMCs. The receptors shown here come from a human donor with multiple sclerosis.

CDR3 coding DNA: TGCGCCAGCAGCCAAGACGGTGGGGGCAAAAACATTCAGTACTTC. This encodes CASSQDGGGKNIQYF. The chain uses TRBV4-1 and TRBJ2-4; D tentatively fits TRBD1 or TRBD2 (5 bases each). V lost 0 bases, J lost 3 bases, and 9 bases lay in between. CDR1 and CDR2 from the germline V gene are MGHRA and YSYEKL. The CDR3 has 15 residues.

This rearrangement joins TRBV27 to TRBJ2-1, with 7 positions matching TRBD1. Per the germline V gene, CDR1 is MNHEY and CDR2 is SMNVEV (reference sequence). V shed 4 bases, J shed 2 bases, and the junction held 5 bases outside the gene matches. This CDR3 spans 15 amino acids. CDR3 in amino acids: CASSSKTGPYNEQFF. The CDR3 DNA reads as TGTGCCAGCAGTTCAAAGACAGGGCCCTACAATGAGCAGTTCTTC.

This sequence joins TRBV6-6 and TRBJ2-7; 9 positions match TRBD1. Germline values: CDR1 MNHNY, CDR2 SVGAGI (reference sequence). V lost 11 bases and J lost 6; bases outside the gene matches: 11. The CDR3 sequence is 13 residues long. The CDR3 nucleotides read TGTGCCGCCACCGGGACAGGGATATCCGAGCAGTACTTC. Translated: CAATGTGISEQYF.

The DNA for the CDR3 is TGTGCCAGCAGCACTTCCGGGACACCGAAAGAGACCCAGTACTTC. Translation: CASSTSGTPKETQYF. The V and J genes are TRBV9 and TRBJ2-5; D may be TRBD1 (6 bases). Per the germline V gene, CDR1 is SGDLS and CDR2 is YYNGEE. The CDR3 contains 15 residues. V was trimmed by 4 bases and J by 3 bases, leaving 16 bases between them. Full variable domain (remainder filled in from reference TRBV9 and TRBJ2-5): DSGVTQTPKHLITATGQRVTLRCSPRSGDLSVYWYQQSLDQGLQFLIQYYNGEERAKGNILERFSAQQFPDLHSELNLSSLELGDSALYFCASSTSGTPKETQYFGPGTRLLVL.

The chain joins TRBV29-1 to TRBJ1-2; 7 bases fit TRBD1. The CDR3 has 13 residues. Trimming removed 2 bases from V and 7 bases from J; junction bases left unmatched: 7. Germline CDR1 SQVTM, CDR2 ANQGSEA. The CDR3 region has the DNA TGCAGCGTTGAATTGGCCAGGGGGGGTGGCTACACCTTC. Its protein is CSVELARGGGYTF.

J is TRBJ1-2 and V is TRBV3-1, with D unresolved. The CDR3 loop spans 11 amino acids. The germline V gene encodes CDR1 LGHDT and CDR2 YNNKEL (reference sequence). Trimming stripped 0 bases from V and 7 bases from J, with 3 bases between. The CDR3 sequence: CASSQESGYTF. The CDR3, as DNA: TGTGCCAGCAGCCAAGAGAGTGGCTACACCTTC. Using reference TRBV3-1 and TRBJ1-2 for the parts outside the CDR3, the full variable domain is DTAVSQTPKYLVTQMGNDKSIKCEQNLGHDTMYWYKQDSKKFLKIMFSYNNKELIINETVPNRFSPKSPDKAHLNLHINSLELGDSAVYFCASSQESGYTFGSGTRLTVV.

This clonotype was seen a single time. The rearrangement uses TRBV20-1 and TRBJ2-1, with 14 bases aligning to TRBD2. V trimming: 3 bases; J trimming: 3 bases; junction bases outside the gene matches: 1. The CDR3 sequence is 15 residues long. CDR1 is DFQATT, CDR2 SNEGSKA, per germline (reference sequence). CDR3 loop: CSARTSGRGYNEQFF. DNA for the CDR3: TGCAGTGCTAGGACTAGCGGGAGGGGCTACAATGAGCAGTTCTTC.

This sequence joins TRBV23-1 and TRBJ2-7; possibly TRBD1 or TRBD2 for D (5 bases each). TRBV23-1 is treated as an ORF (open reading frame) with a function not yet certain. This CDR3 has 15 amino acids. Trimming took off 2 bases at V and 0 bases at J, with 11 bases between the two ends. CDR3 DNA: TGCGCCAGCAGTCAAGGGGGAATTTCCTCCTACGAGCAGTACTTC. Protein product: CASSQGGISSYEQYF.

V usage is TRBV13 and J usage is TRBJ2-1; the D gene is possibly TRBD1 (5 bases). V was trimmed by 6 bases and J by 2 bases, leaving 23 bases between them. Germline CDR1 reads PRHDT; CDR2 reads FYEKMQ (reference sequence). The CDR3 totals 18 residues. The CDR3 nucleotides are TGTGCCAGCAGTGTAGGGTATCGCAGGGTTTTCACCTACAATGAGCAGTTCTTC. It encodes CASSVGYRRVFTYNEQFF.

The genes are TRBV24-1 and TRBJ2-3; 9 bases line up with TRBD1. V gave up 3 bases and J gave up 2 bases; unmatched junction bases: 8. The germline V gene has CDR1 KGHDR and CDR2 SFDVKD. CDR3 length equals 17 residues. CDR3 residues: CATSDPRQGEYTDTQYF. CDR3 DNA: TGTGCCACCAGTGATCCACGACAGGGGGAATACACAGATACGCAGTATTTT.

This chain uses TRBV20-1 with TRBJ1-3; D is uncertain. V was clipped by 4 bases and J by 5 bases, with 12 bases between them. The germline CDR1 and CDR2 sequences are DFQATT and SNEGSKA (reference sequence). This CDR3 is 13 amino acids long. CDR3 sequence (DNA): TGCAGTGCTATTGGGGTCGGCAGAAACACCATATATTTT. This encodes CSAIGVGRNTIYF.

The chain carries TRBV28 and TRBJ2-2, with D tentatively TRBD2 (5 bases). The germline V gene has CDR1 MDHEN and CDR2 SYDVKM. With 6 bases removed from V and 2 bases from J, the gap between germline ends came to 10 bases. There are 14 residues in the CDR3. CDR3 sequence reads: CASSEGTNTGELFF. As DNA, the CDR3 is TGTGCCAGCAGCGAGGGCACTAACACCGGGGAGCTGTTTTTT.

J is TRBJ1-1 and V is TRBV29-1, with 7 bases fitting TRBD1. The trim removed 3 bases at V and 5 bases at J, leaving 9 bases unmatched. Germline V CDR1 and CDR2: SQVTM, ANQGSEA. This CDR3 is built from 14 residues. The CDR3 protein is CSVDTRGGVTEAFF. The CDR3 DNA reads TGCAGCGTTGACACGAGAGGGGGCGTGACTGAAGCTTTCTTT. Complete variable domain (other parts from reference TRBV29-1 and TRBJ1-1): SAVISQKPSRDICQRGTSLTIQCQVDSQVTMMFWYRQQPGQSLTLIATANQGSEATYESGFVIDKFPISRPNLTFSTLTVSNMSPEDSSIYLCSVDTRGGVTEAFFGQGTRLTVV.

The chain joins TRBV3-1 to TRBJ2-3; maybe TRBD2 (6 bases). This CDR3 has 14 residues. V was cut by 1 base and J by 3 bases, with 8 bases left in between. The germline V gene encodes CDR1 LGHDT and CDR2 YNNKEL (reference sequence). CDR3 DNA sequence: TGTGCCAGCAGCCAAGCGGGAGAAACAGATACGCAGTATTTT. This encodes CASSQAGETDTQYF.

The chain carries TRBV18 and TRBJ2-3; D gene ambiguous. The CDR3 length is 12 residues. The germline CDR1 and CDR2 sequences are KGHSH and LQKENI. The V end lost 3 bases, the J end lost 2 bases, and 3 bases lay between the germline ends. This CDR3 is CASSPVTDTQYF. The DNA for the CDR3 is TGTGCCAGCTCACCGGTCACAGATACGCAGTATTTT.

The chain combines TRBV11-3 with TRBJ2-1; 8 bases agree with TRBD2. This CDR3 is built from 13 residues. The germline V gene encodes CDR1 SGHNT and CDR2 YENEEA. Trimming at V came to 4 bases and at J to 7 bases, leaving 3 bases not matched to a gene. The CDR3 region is CASSSGGANEQFF. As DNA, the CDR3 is TGTGCCAGCAGCTCGGGGGGGGCGAATGAGCAGTTCTTC.

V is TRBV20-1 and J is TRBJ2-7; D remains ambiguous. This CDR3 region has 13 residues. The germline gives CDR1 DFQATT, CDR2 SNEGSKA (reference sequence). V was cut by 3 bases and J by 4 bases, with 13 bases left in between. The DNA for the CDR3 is TGCAGTGCTAGTCTGGGGAAAATTTACGAGCAGTACTTC. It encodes CSASLGKIYEQYF.

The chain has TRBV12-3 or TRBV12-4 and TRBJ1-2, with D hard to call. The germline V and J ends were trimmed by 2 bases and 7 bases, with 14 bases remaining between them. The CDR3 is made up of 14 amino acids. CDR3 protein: CASSLMGGSSGYTF. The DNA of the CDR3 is TGTGCCAGCAGTTTAATGGGAGGATCGTCTGGCTACACCTTC.

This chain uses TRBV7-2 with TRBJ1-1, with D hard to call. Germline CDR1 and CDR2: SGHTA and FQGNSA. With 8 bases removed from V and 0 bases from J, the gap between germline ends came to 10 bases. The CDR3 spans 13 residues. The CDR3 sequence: CASGTKLNTEAFF. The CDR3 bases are TGTGCCAGCGGTACGAAGCTGAACACTGAAGCTTTCTTT.

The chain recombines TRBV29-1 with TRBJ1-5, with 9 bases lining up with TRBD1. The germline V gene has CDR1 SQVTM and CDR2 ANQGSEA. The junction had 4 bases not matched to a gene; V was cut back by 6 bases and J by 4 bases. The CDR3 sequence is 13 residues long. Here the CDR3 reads CSVATGGNQPQHF. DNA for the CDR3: TGCAGCGTGGCGACAGGGGGGAATCAGCCCCAGCATTTT.

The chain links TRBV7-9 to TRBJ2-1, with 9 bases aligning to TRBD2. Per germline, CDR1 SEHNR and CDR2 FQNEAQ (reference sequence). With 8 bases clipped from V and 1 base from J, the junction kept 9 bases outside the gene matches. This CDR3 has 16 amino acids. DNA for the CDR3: TGTGCCAGCCGACCGACTAGCGGACAATCCTACAATGAGCAGTTCTTC. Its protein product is CASRPTSGQSYNEQFF.